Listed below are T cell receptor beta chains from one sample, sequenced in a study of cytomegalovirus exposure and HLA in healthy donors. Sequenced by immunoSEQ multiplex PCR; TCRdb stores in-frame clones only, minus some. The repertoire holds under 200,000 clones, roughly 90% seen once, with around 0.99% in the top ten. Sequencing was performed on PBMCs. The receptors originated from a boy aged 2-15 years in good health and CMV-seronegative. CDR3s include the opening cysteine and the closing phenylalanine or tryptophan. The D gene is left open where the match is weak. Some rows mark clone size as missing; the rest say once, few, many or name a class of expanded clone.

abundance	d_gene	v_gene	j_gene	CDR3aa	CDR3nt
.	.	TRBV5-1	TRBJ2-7	CASSFSGTYEQYF	TGCGCCAGCAGCTTTTCGGGGACCTACGAGCAGTACTTC
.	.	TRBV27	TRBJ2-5	CASKLLRGETQYF	TGTGCCAGCAAACTCCTAAGAGGGGAGACCCAGTACTTC
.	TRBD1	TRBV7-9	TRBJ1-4	CASSSPPGQRNEKLFF	TGTGCCAGCAGCTCACCTCCGGGACAGAGGAATGAAAAACTGTTTTTT
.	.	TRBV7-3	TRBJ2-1	CASSFEGAYNEQFF	TGTGCCAGCAGCTTTGAGGGGGCCTACAATGAGCAGTTCTTC
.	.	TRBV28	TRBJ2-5	CASSLILEETQYF	TGTGCCAGCAGTTTAATCCTCGAGGAGACCCAGTACTTC
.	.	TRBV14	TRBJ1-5	CASSPNQPQHF	TGTGCCAGCAGCCCGAATCAGCCCCAGCATTTT
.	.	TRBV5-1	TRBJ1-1	CASSLGRVGTEAFF	TGCGCCAGCAGCTTGGGCAGGGTAGGCACTGAAGCTTTCTTT
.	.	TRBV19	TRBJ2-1	CASSIAYGYNEQFF	TGTGCCAGTAGTATAGCTTACGGGTACAATGAGCAGTTCTTC
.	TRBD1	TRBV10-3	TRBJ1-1	CATSDRGGTEAFF	TGTGCCACTTCGGACAGGGGCGGAACTGAAGCTTTCTTT
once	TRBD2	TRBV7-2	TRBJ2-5	CASSLWGGRGQETQYF	TGTGCCAGCAGCTTATGGGGCGGGAGGGGTCAAGAGACCCAGTACTTC
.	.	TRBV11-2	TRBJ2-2	CASSPGTRTNTGELFF	TGTGCCAGCAGCCCGGGGACACGCACGAACACCGGGGAGCTGTTTTTT
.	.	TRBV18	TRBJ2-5	CASSARGQETQYF	TGTGCCAGCTCAGCTAGAGGTCAAGAGACCCAGTACTTC
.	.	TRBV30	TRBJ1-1	CAWTGTMNTEAFF	TGTGCCTGGACAGGAACCATGAACACTGAAGCTTTCTTT
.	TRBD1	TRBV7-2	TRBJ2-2	CASSGQGRFAGELFF	TGTGCCAGCAGCGGACAGGGGAGGTTCGCCGGGGAGCTGTTTTTT
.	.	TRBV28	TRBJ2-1	CASSRYYEQFF	TGTGCCAGCAGTAGATACTACGAGCAGTTCTTC
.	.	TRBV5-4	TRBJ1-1	CASSLELMNTEAFF	TGTGCCAGCAGCTTGGAGCTAATGAACACTGAAGCTTTCTTT
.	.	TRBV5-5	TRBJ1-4	CASSLQGSNEKLFF	TGTGCCAGCAGCTTGCAGGGGAGTAATGAAAAACTGTTTTTT
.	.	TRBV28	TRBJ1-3	CASSLLFSSGNTIYF	TGTGCCAGCAGTTTATTGTTCAGCTCTGGAAACACCATATATTTT
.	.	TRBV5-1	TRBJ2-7	CASSYRNSYEQYF	TGCGCCAGCAGCTACAGAAATTCCTACGAGCAGTACTTC
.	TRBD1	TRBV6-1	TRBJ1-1	CASSEVGQEAIMYTEAFF	TGTGCCAGCAGTGAGGTTGGACAGGAAGCAATTATGTACACTGAAGCTTTCTTT
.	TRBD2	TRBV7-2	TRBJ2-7	CASRGAGGYEQYF	TGTGCCAGCAGAGGGGCGGGGGGCTACGAGCAGTACTTC
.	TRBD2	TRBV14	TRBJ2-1	CASSQSGLGHRVQFF	TGTGCCAGCAGCCAATCGGGACTAGGACATAGGGTGCAGTTCTTC
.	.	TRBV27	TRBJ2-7	CASSSEGQGPYEQYF	TGTGCCAGCAGTTCCGAGGGGCAGGGGCCCTACGAGCAGTACTTC
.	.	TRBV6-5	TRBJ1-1	CASGLRGGEAFF	TGTGCCAGCGGCCTTAGGGGCGGTGAAGCTTTCTTT
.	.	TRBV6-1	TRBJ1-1	CASSRDINTEAFF	TGTGCCAGCAGCCGGGACATTAACACTGAAGCTTTCTTT
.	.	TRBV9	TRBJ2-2	CASSVDPRAGELFF	TGTGCCAGCAGCGTAGACCCGAGAGCCGGGGAGCTGTTTTTT
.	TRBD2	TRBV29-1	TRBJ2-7	CSAGLAGSYEQYF	TGCAGCGCGGGACTAGCGGGATCCTACGAGCAGTACTTC
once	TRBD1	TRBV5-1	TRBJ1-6	CASSPRDSPTNSPLHF	TGCGCCAGCAGCCCAAGGGACAGCCCAACCAATTCACCCCTCCACTTT
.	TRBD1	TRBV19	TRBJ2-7	CASSILPGTGAYEQYF	TGTGCCAGTAGTATACTCCCCGGGACAGGGGCCTACGAGCAGTACTTC
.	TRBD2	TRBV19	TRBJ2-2	CASRETAGLTGELFF	TGTGCCAGTAGAGAGACAGCGGGACTCACCGGGGAGCTGTTTTTT
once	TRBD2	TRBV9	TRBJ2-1	CASSVGLAGVSPEQSEQFF	TGTGCCAGCAGCGTAGGGCTAGCGGGGGTGAGCCCCGAACAATCAGAGCAGTTCTTC
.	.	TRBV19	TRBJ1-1	CASSPQQGRNTEAFF	TGTGCCAGTAGCCCCCAACAGGGCCGGAACACTGAAGCTTTCTTT
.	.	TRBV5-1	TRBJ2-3	CASRELTGVFGTDTQYF	TGCGCCAGCAGAGAGCTTACCGGGGTTTTCGGCACAGATACGCAGTATTTT
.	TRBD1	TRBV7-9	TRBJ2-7	CSSSPWELGQGSYEQYF	TGTTCCAGCAGCCCCTGGGAATTGGGACAGGGTTCCTACGAGCAGTACTTC
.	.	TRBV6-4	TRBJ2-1	CASSDTGEGEQFF	TGTGCCAGCAGTGACACCGGAGAGGGTGAGCAGTTCTTC
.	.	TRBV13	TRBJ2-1	CASSLFRVRPGADNEQFF	TGTGCCAGCAGCTTGTTTAGGGTACGGCCAGGGGCTGACAATGAGCAGTTCTTC
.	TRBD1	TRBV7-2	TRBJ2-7	CASSWDRVRHEQYF	TGTGCCAGCAGCTGGGACAGGGTGCGACACGAGCAGTACTTC
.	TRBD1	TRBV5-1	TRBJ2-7	CASSFGQAYEQYF	TGCGCCAGCAGCTTCGGACAGGCCTACGAGCAGTACTTC
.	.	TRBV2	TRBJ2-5	CASGRETQYF	TGTGCCAGCGGGAGGGAGACCCAGTACTTC
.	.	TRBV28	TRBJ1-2	CASGLAGDGYTF	TGTGCCAGCGGCCTGGCGGGGGATGGCTACACCTTC
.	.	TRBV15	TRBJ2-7	CATSRGTFSYEQYF	TGTGCCACCAGCAGGGGCACATTCTCCTACGAGCAGTACTTC
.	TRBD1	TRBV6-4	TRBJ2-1	CASRQTGDNEQFF	TGTGCCAGCAGGCAAACAGGGGACAATGAGCAGTTCTTC
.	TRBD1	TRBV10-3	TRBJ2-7	CAITSTGGFSYEQYF	TGTGCCATCACTTCGACAGGGGGCTTCTCCTACGAGCAGTACTTC
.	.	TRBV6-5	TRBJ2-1	CASCGTGNEQFF	TGTGCCAGCTGCGGGACCGGCAATGAGCAGTTCTTC
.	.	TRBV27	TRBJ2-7	CASSLTGGWVNYEQYF	TGTGCCAGCAGTTTAACTGGGGGGTGGGTTAATTACGAGCAGTACTTC
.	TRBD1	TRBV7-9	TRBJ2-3	CASSLPLGTGIDTQYF	TGTGCCAGCAGCTTGCCTCTTGGGACAGGGATAGATACGCAGTATTTT
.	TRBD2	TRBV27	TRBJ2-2	CASTPLTVTAGGPNTGELLF	TGTGCCAGCACCCCTTTAACCGTTACAGCGGGAGGGCCGAACACCGGGGAGCTGCTTTTT
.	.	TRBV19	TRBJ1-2	CASSSSGDYGYTF	TGTGCCAGTAGTTCCTCAGGGGACTATGGCTACACCTTC
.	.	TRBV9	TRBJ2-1	CASSPRDFPGANNEQFF	TGTGCCAGCAGCCCCCGGGACTTCCCCGGCGCGAACAATGAGCAGTTCTTC
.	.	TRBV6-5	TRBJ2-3	CASSSFRGDTQYF	TGTGCCAGCAGTTCATTCAGGGGAGATACGCAGTATTTT
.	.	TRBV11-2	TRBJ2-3	CASSRYRGITDTQYF	TGTGCCAGCAGCCGTTATCGCGGGATCACAGATACGCAGTATTTT
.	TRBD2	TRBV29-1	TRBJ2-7	CSVEGGGRGAYEQYF	TGCAGCGTTGAGGGGGGAGGGAGAGGCGCCTACGAGCAGTACTTC
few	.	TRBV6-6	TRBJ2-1	CATGDTGPNEQFF	TGTGCCACTGGGGACACGGGGCCCAATGAGCAGTTCTTC
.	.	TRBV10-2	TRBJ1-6	CASRLDSLNSPLHF	TGCGCCAGCAGACTGGACAGTTTAAACTCACCCCTCCACTTT
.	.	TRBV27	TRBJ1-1	CASSERVGGNTEAFF	TGTGCCAGCAGTGAGAGGGTAGGTGGGAACACTGAAGCTTTCTTT
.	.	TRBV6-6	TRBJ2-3	CASGNGRSTDTQYF	TGTGCCAGCGGTAACGGGAGAAGCACAGATACGCAGTATTTT